The rows below give T cell receptor beta chains drawn from one sample of a study of blood T cells in healthy people across ages. TCRdb re-called the 5' RACE reads through MiXCR, storing one row per CDR3 protein. The sample consists of about 1.5 million distinct CDR3 sequences, 42% of them appearing once. The specimen sequenced was blood. These receptor sequences come from a young woman in good health. The CDR3 runs from the conserved cysteine through the conserved F or W. Each record gives: V gene, D gene, J gene, clone size, CDR3 DNA, CDR3 protein. A D gene is named only where the DNA matches it firmly. The size of a clone is reported for some rows only, either as once, few or many, or as a class for expanded clones.

V gene: TRBV4-2; D gene: .; J gene: TRBJ1-3; clone size: .; CDR3 DNA: TGTGCCAGCAGCCAAGATGTCAAAAGGGCCGTTGGAAACACCATATATTTT; CDR3 protein: CASSQDVKRAVGNTIYF
V gene: TRBV7-9; D gene: .; J gene: TRBJ2-5; clone size: .; CDR3 DNA: TGTGCCAGCAGCTTAGCACAGGCTCCAGGGGAGCAGTACTTC; CDR3 protein: CASSLAQAPGEQYF
V gene: TRBV29-1; D gene: .; J gene: TRBJ2-5; clone size: .; CDR3 DNA: TGCAGCGTTGATGTCAGGCCTGGCTTACGAGAGACCCAGTACTTC; CDR3 protein: CSVDVRPGLRETQYF
V gene: TRBV5-4; D gene: TRBD2; J gene: TRBJ2-7; clone size: .; CDR3 DNA: TGTGCCAGCAGCTTGTCGTTAGCGGGTTCCTACGAGCAGTACTTC; CDR3 protein: CASSLSLAGSYEQYF
V gene: TRBV5-1; D gene: .; J gene: TRBJ1-4; clone size: .; CDR3 DNA: TGCGCCAGCAGCTCACAGGGAGGGGCTAATGAAAAGCTGTTTTTT; CDR3 protein: CASSSQGGANEKLFF
V gene: TRBV7-2; D gene: TRBD2; J gene: TRBJ2-3; clone size: .; CDR3 DNA: TGTGCCAGCAGCTTAGCGATTCAGCGGGGGGGCGGTACGCAGTATTTT; CDR3 protein: CASSLAIQRGGGTQYF
V gene: TRBV20-1; D gene: TRBD1; J gene: TRBJ2-5; clone size: few; CDR3 DNA: TGCAGTGCCAGTACAGGGGGCGCTGAGACCCAGTACTTC; CDR3 protein: CSASTGGAETQYF
V gene: TRBV2; D gene: .; J gene: TRBJ2-1; clone size: few; CDR3 DNA: TGTGCCAGCAGTGAAATTGGCGGCAATGAGCAGTTCTTC; CDR3 protein: CASSEIGGNEQFF
V gene: TRBV12-3/TRBV12-4; D gene: TRBD2; J gene: TRBJ2-3; clone size: .; CDR3 DNA: TGTGCCAGCAGCCACAACTCCGCGGGGGGTTCAGATACGCAGTATTTT; CDR3 protein: CASSHNSAGGSDTQYF
V gene: TRBV25-1; D gene: .; J gene: TRBJ2-5; clone size: .; CDR3 DNA: TGTGCCAGCAGTAGACATGGTCGGGCTCGGACCCAGTACTTC; CDR3 protein: CASSRHGRARTQYF
V gene: TRBV20-1; D gene: TRBD2; J gene: TRBJ2-5; clone size: few; CDR3 DNA: TGCAGTGCTCCTACCGGGACTAGTTTTGAGACCCAGTACTTC; CDR3 protein: CSAPTGTSFETQYF
V gene: TRBV5-5; D gene: .; J gene: TRBJ1-2; clone size: few; CDR3 DNA: TGTGCCAGCAGCGATGCCCCTGAGGGCTATGGCTACACCTTC; CDR3 protein: CASSDAPEGYGYTF
V gene: TRBV28; D gene: .; J gene: TRBJ2-1; clone size: once; CDR3 DNA: TGTGCCAGCAGCCCTAAGGGCGTAGCGGCCTACAATGAGCAGTTCTTC; CDR3 protein: CASSPKGVAAYNEQFF
V gene: TRBV6-6; D gene: .; J gene: TRBJ2-1; clone size: .; CDR3 DNA: TGTGCCAGCAGCCAACGAGGGGTGGTAGGCAATGAGCAGTTCTTC; CDR3 protein: CASSQRGVVGNEQFF
V gene: TRBV20-1; D gene: .; J gene: TRBJ1-5; clone size: .; CDR3 DNA: TGCAGTGCTAAGAGGGTTAGCAATCAGCCCCAGCATTTT; CDR3 protein: CSAKRVSNQPQHF
V gene: TRBV24-1; D gene: TRBD1; J gene: TRBJ2-7; clone size: .; CDR3 DNA: TGTGCCACCAGTGATCCAGGGGGCTACAACAATGAGCAGTACTTC; CDR3 protein: CATSDPGGYNNEQYF
V gene: TRBV7-2; D gene: .; J gene: TRBJ2-5; clone size: .; CDR3 DNA: TGTGCCAGCAGCTTAGAATCCTTGTACCAAGAGACCCAGTACTTC; CDR3 protein: CASSLESLYQETQYF
V gene: TRBV20-1; D gene: .; J gene: TRBJ2-5; clone size: few; CDR3 DNA: TGCAGTGCTGGCCGGGACTTTCAAGAGACCCAGTACTTC; CDR3 protein: CSAGRDFQETQYF
V gene: TRBV18; D gene: .; J gene: TRBJ1-2; clone size: .; CDR3 DNA: TGTGCCAGCTCACCCCAGGGCAACCAAAATAACTATGGCTACACCTTC; CDR3 protein: CASSPQGNQNNYGYTF
V gene: TRBV7-2; D gene: .; J gene: TRBJ2-3; clone size: once; CDR3 DNA: TGTGCCAGCAGCTCCCCGAGCCAGGGTACGCAGTATTTT; CDR3 protein: CASSSPSQGTQYF
V gene: TRBV12-3/TRBV12-4; D gene: .; J gene: TRBJ1-4; clone size: .; CDR3 DNA: TGTGCCAGCGCTGGCGGTGTCGATGAAAAACTGTTTTTT; CDR3 protein: CASAGGVDEKLFF
V gene: TRBV5-1; D gene: .; J gene: TRBJ2-1; clone size: .; CDR3 DNA: TGCGCCAGCAGCTTGGTAGGTCGGACAGATATCTACAATGAGCAGTTCTTC; CDR3 protein: CASSLVGRTDIYNEQFF
V gene: TRBV5-6; D gene: TRBD2; J gene: TRBJ2-3; clone size: .; CDR3 DNA: TGTGCCAGCAGCGTAACTAGCGGGGGGCTCACAGATACGCAGTATTTT; CDR3 protein: CASSVTSGGLTDTQYF
V gene: TRBV20-1; D gene: .; J gene: TRBJ2-7; clone size: .; CDR3 DNA: TGCAGTGCTAGAGATCGTTCTCTAGACTACGAGCAGTACTTC; CDR3 protein: CSARDRSLDYEQYF
V gene: TRBV4-1; D gene: .; J gene: TRBJ2-7; clone size: .; CDR3 DNA: TGCGCCAGCAGCCCACTCCCTGAGGGAGACTACGAGCAGTACTTC; CDR3 protein: CASSPLPEGDYEQYF
V gene: TRBV20-1; D gene: TRBD1; J gene: TRBJ1-5; clone size: .; CDR3 DNA: TGCAGTGCTCCGCCCCTGACAGGGGGCGGCAATCAGCCCCAGCATTTT; CDR3 protein: CSAPPLTGGGNQPQHF
V gene: TRBV19; D gene: TRBD1; J gene: TRBJ2-7; clone size: few; CDR3 DNA: TGTGCCAGTAGTATTCAGGCAGGGGGCTACAATGAGCAGTACTTC; CDR3 protein: CASSIQAGGYNEQYF
V gene: TRBV30; D gene: TRBD2; J gene: TRBJ2-1; clone size: .; CDR3 DNA: TGTGCCTGGAGGCGCCGGTATGGGCGGGGGACCTACAATGAGCAGTTCTTC; CDR3 protein: CAWRRRYGRGTYNEQFF
V gene: TRBV2; D gene: TRBD1; J gene: TRBJ2-6; clone size: few; CDR3 DNA: TGTGCCAGCAGCCCGGGACAGGGGCACTCTGGGGCCAACGTCCTGACTTTC; CDR3 protein: CASSPGQGHSGANVLTF
V gene: TRBV11-2; D gene: .; J gene: TRBJ1-4; clone size: .; CDR3 DNA: TGTGCCAGCAGACGGACAACTAATGAAAAACCGTTTTTT; CDR3 protein: CASRRTTNEKPFF
V gene: TRBV9; D gene: .; J gene: TRBJ2-3; clone size: .; CDR3 DNA: TGTGCCAGCAACCCCCGAGCCGGGGAAGACACAGATACGCAGTATTTT; CDR3 protein: CASNPRAGEDTDTQYF
V gene: TRBV7-9; D gene: .; J gene: TRBJ1-1; clone size: few; CDR3 DNA: TGTGCCAGCAGGGAGGCCGACAGCCTGAACACTGAAGCTTTCTTT; CDR3 protein: CASREADSLNTEAFF
V gene: TRBV6-2/TRBV6-3; D gene: .; J gene: TRBJ1-1; clone size: .; CDR3 DNA: TGTGCCAGCAGTTACTCGATGGCAGCGCTACTTACTGAAGCTTTCTTT; CDR3 protein: CASSYSMAALLTEAFF
V gene: TRBV3-1; D gene: .; J gene: TRBJ1-2; clone size: .; CDR3 DNA: TGTGCCAGCAGCCCCTCGGGTCTCAGGGGTGGCTACACCTTC; CDR3 protein: CASSPSGLRGGYTF
V gene: TRBV20-1; D gene: .; J gene: TRBJ2-7; clone size: many; CDR3 DNA: TGCAGTGCTAGCCCCCGACTAACGAGCTCCTACGAGCAGTACTTC; CDR3 protein: CSASPRLTSSYEQYF
V gene: TRBV6-2/TRBV6-3; D gene: TRBD1; J gene: TRBJ2-7; clone size: .; CDR3 DNA: TGTGCCAGCAATGACAGGGGGCGTCCCTACGAGCAGTACTTC; CDR3 protein: CASNDRGRPYEQYF
V gene: TRBV20-1; D gene: .; J gene: TRBJ2-2; clone size: .; CDR3 DNA: TGCAGTGCTAGAGACTCGACTAGGTCATCTCAGGCCGGGGAGCTGTTTTTT; CDR3 protein: CSARDSTRSSQAGELFF
V gene: TRBV20-1; D gene: TRBD2; J gene: TRBJ2-7; clone size: .; CDR3 DNA: TGCAGTGCTAGGAGGACTAGTGGGGGCTACGAGCAGTACTTC; CDR3 protein: CSARRTSGGYEQYF
V gene: TRBV29-1; D gene: .; J gene: TRBJ1-2; clone size: .; CDR3 DNA: TGCAGCGTCCCAGTACCGAGACAGATAAACTATGGCTACACCTTC; CDR3 protein: CSVPVPRQINYGYTF
V gene: TRBV20-1; D gene: .; J gene: TRBJ2-7; clone size: few; CDR3 DNA: TGCAGTGCTAGAGTAGGTGGGGGCGAGCAGTACTTC; CDR3 protein: CSARVGGGEQYF
V gene: TRBV5-8; D gene: .; J gene: TRBJ2-5; clone size: .; CDR3 DNA: TGTGCCAGCAGCATACGACGGTGGTTACAAGAGACCCAGTACTTC; CDR3 protein: CASSIRRWLQETQYF
V gene: TRBV2; D gene: TRBD2; J gene: TRBJ2-1; clone size: .; CDR3 DNA: TGTGCCAGCGACCAAACTATAGCGGGAGCGTACAATGAGCAGTTCTTC; CDR3 protein: CASDQTIAGAYNEQFF
V gene: TRBV20-1; D gene: .; J gene: TRBJ2-1; clone size: few; CDR3 DNA: TGCAGTGCTAGCCGGCAGCGCCCCTACAATGAGCAGTTCTTC; CDR3 protein: CSASRQRPYNEQFF
V gene: TRBV7-2; D gene: TRBD2; J gene: TRBJ2-7; clone size: .; CDR3 DNA: TGTGCCAGCAGCTTAGGGTTCGGCGGGAGCTCCTACGAGCAGTACTTC; CDR3 protein: CASSLGFGGSSYEQYF
V gene: TRBV9; D gene: .; J gene: TRBJ1-2; clone size: .; CDR3 DNA: TGTGCCAGCAGCGAAGGACAGAGCTCCTATGGCTACACCTTC; CDR3 protein: CASSEGQSSYGYTF
V gene: TRBV20-1; D gene: .; J gene: TRBJ2-7; clone size: .; CDR3 DNA: TGCAGTGCTGGGGACTGGGACTCAACCTACGAGCAGTACTTC; CDR3 protein: CSAGDWDSTYEQYF
V gene: TRBV12-3/TRBV12-4; D gene: .; J gene: TRBJ2-1; clone size: many; CDR3 DNA: TGTGCCAGCTCTCTGGGAAGTTGGGGTGAGCAGTTCTTC; CDR3 protein: CASSLGSWGEQFF
V gene: TRBV20-1; D gene: TRBD1; J gene: TRBJ1-1; clone size: .; CDR3 DNA: TGCAGTGCTACCCGGCAGGGGGCAGACACTGAAGCTTTCTTT; CDR3 protein: CSATRQGADTEAFF
V gene: TRBV6-1; D gene: TRBD1; J gene: TRBJ2-7; clone size: few; CDR3 DNA: TGTGCCAGCAGTGAAAGGACAGGGGGCGCGTACGAGCAGTACTTC; CDR3 protein: CASSERTGGAYEQYF